This T cell receptor beta chain was found in a study of shared T cell receptors in the human thymus. In this sample, this clone turned up a few times. Data came from immunoSEQ multiplex PCR; TCRdb stores just in-frame clones and leaves some out. The sample shows some 660,000 clones, around 87% of them seen only once. The same data also contributed to another study, on human thymus T cells. That study reports: Having corrective surgery for congenital heart defects, healthy Finnish infants were the ones who donated. The thymus was resected at corrective cardiac surgery. Biased V and J segment usage appeared in thymus and peripheral blood. Among unrelated individuals, related research reported thymic repertoires that overlapped highly.

Sequencing was performed on thymocytes. The sequence was collected from a boy younger than two with a congenital heart defect.

This CDR3 reads CASSPPRDRAHEQFF. CDR3 bases: TGTGCCAGCAGCCCCCCCCGGGACAGGGCCCATGAGCAGTTCTTC. The chain links TRBV4-2 to TRBJ2-1; 9 nucleotides line up with TRBD1. J was trimmed by 8 bases and V by 4 bases; bases with no gene match: 9. The CDR3 is 15 residues long. From germline, CDR1 is LGHNA and CDR2 YNFKEQ.